These T cell receptor beta chains were read from a single sample in a study of OX40 agonist ivuxolimab in advanced cancers. The assay was immunoSEQ multiplex PCR, and TCRdb's table has in-frame clones only and misses some. The repertoire has 50,000 to 65,000 clones, approximately 90% of them found once; the top ten carry over 1.1%. The source material was CD4+ or CD8+ T cells sorted from blood, sampled in a trial of the OX40 agonist ivuxolimab. These receptors came from an adult with an advanced solid tumor such as melanoma, head and neck, liver or kidney cancer. Both conserved end residues are part of each CDR3. The D gene is left open where the match is weak. For some rows the clone size is stated as once, few or many, or as a class when expanded; others skip it.

d_call j_call clone_size v_call cdr3_aa cdr3_nt
NA TRBJ2-1 few TRBV25-1 CASSEPIAGAFYNEQFF TGTGCCAGCAGTGAACCGATTGCGGGGGCCTTCTACAATGAGCAGTTCTTC
TRBD1 TRBJ1-3 NA TRBV7-2 CASSTKTGAGNTIYF TGTGCCAGCAGCACCAAGACAGGGGCGGGAAACACCATATATTTT
TRBD1 TRBJ1-5 NA TRBV10-2 CASSGDRGGQPQHF TGCGCCAGCAGCGGGGACAGGGGAGGCCAGCCCCAGCATTTT
TRBD1 TRBJ1-5 NA TRBV2 CASSEVGGGGNQPQHF TGTGCCAGCAGTGAAGTCGGAGGGGGCGGCAATCAGCCCCAGCATTTT
NA TRBJ2-7 NA TRBV9 CASSVVGDSYEQYF TGTGCCAGCAGCGTAGTAGGAGATTCCTACGAGCAGTACTTC
TRBD2 TRBJ2-3 NA TRBV18 CASSPRTRVTQYF TGTGCCAGCTCACCACGGACTAGAGTAACGCAGTATTTT
NA TRBJ1-5 NA TRBV7-8 CASRSTTGNNQPQHF TGTGCCAGCAGATCCACTACAGGGAACAATCAGCCCCAGCATTTT
NA TRBJ1-3 once TRBV28 CASSLIQTGNTIYF TGTGCCAGCAGTTTAATCCAGACTGGAAACACCATATATTTT
NA TRBJ2-4 NA TRBV28 CASSPPDHGGLQYF TGTGCCAGCAGCCCGCCGGACCATGGGGGCCTTCAGTACTTC
TRBD2 TRBJ2-7 NA TRBV5-1 CASSLASSGRSYEQYF TGCGCCAGCAGCTTGGCGAGTAGCGGGAGGTCCTACGAGCAGTACTTC
NA TRBJ2-1 NA TRBV11-2 CASSRDTVYNEQFF TGTGCCAGCAGCCGGGACACGGTATACAATGAGCAGTTCTTC
NA TRBJ2-7 NA TRBV12-2 CASKGNSGSYEQYF TGTGCAAGTAAGGGGAATAGCGGCTCCTACGAGCAGTACTTC
NA TRBJ1-3 NA TRBV5-1 CASSLEGNRHTIYF TGCGCCAGCAGCTTGGAGGGCAATCGGCACACCATATATTTT
NA TRBJ2-6 NA TRBV7-3 CASSPQGANVLTF TGTGCCAGCAGCCCCCAAGGGGCCAACGTCCTGACTTTC
NA TRBJ1-1 NA TRBV19 CASRGGTRNTEAFF TGTGCCAGTAGGGGGGGGACACGGAACACTGAAGCTTTCTTT
NA TRBJ1-4 NA TRBV5-1 CASTSGDNRGEKLFF TGCGCCAGCACCTCCGGGGACAACCGAGGGGAAAAACTGTTTTTT
NA TRBJ1-5 NA TRBV12-5 CASGPRGDQPQHF TGTGCTAGTGGTCCCCGCGGAGATCAGCCCCAGCATTTT
NA TRBJ1-5 NA TRBV6-5 CASRPQSNSNQPQHF TGTGCCAGCAGACCACAGAGTAATAGCAATCAGCCCCAGCATTTT
NA TRBJ1-2 medium-sized TRBV4-1 CASSRQTGYGYTF TGCGCCAGCAGTCGCCAGACAGGCTATGGCTACACCTTC
NA TRBJ2-1 NA TRBV5-4 CASSLDRYNEQFF TGTGCCAGCAGCTTGGACCGTTACAATGAGCAGTTCTTC
NA TRBJ2-1 NA TRBV5-1 CASSLLVNNEQFF TGCGCCAGCAGCTTGTTAGTCAACAATGAGCAGTTCTTC
TRBD1 TRBJ1-2 NA TRBV6-5 CASSYSDRGLRGYTF TGTGCCAGCAGTTATTCTGACAGGGGGCTAAGAGGCTACACCTTC
NA TRBJ2-7 NA TRBV5-8 CASSGRSGTTYEQYF TGTGCCAGCAGCGGGCGGAGCGGAACTACCTACGAGCAGTACTTC